Each of the 20 T cell receptor beta chains below was sequenced from the same sample in a study of blood T cell repertoires in COVID-19 (TCRdb year 2020). Libraries were made using the immunoSEQ multiplex PCR assay. This immuneACCESS table, as held by TCRdb, lists in-frame sequences with V and J called but not all clones. Of the missing ones, under half trace to an unresolved V gene in checked studies; the others have no known cause. This sample holds 65,000 to 90,000 clones; roughly 86% were observed only once. The leading ten clones occupy approximately 8% of the sample. Sequencing was carried out using peripheral blood. The receptors were sampled from a man in his fifties with active COVID-19.

The V gene is TRBV27, the J gene TRBJ2-2; the D gene is possibly TRBD2 (6 bases). V lost 6 bases and J 8 bases, leaving 13 bases between the germline ends. The V gene's germline CDR1 is MNHEY and CDR2 SMNVEV (reference sequence). The CDR3 is 13 residues long. The CDR3 DNA follows: TGTGCCAGCAGCCCGGGGGTTGAGGGGGAGCTGTTTTTT. As protein: CASSPGVEGELFF.

The J gene is TRBJ2-3, the V gene TRBV6-5, with 10 bases identical to TRBD2. The junction had 1 base not matched to a gene; V was cut back by 4 bases and J by 3 bases. The CDR3 totals 14 residues. Germline CDR1 MNHEY, CDR2 SVGAGI. For the CDR3, the DNA is TGTGCCAGCAGTTCTAGCGGGGGTACAGATACGCAGTATTTT. Translation gives CASSSSGGTDTQYF.

This clone was observed a handful of times. The J gene is TRBJ2-5, the V gene TRBV2; TRBD1 might be the D (5 bases). CDR3 length equals 15 residues. V lost 4 bases and J 1 base, leaving 13 bases between the germline ends. The germline CDR1 and CDR2 sequences are SNHLY and FYNNEI. The CDR3 DNA is TGTGCCAGCAGTGGTTACAGGACCTTCCAAGAGACCCAGTACTTC. Translating gives CASSGYRTFQETQYF.

V usage is TRBV19 and J usage is TRBJ1-6; maybe TRBD1 (6 bases). V was shortened by 7 bases and J by 5 bases, with 15 bases between the two germline ends. Germline assignment: CDR1 LNHDA and CDR2 SQIVND (reference sequence). This CDR3 contains 15 residues. This chain's CDR3 is CASKGEQANNSPLHF. Written as DNA, the CDR3 is TGTGCCAGTAAGGGGGAACAGGCCAATAATTCACCCCTCCACTTT.

The chain has TRBV7-9 and TRBJ2-1; 11 bases align to TRBD2. The V and J ends lost 5 bases and 0 bases, in that order; junction bases with no gene match: 3. Germline assignment: CDR1 SEHNR and CDR2 FQNEAQ (reference sequence). The CDR3 is made up of 16 amino acids. The CDR3 DNA reads as TGTGCCAGCAGCCCTAGCGGGGGGAGCTCCTACAATGAGCAGTTCTTC. Encoded protein: CASSPSGGSSYNEQFF.

This chain links TRBV5-1 with TRBJ2-6, with 7 nucleotides matching TRBD1. Germline V gene sequence: CDR1 SGHRS, CDR2 YFSETQ. V lost 1 base and J lost 4; bases outside the gene matches: 8. The CDR3 contains 17 residues. The CDR3 DNA reads TGCGCCAGCAGCTTGAGGGCAACAGGGGAAGGGGCCAACGTCCTGACTTTC. The encoded protein is CASSLRATGEGANVLTF.

The rearrangement links TRBV5-1 to TRBJ2-5; 7 bases match TRBD1. The CDR3 length is 15 residues. Per germline, CDR1 SGHRS and CDR2 YFSETQ. Unmatched junction bases numbered 6, after V lost 4 bases and J lost 0 bases. CDR3 region: CASSRTGAYQETQYF. The CDR3 region has the DNA TGCGCCAGCAGCCGGACAGGAGCGTACCAAGAGACCCAGTACTTC.

V is TRBV24-1 and J is TRBJ2-7; 11 bases line up with TRBD1. Germline V gene sequence: CDR1 KGHDR, CDR2 SFDVKD. The junction had 14 bases not matched to a gene; V was cut back by 4 bases and J by 7 bases. CDR3 length equals 17 residues. The CDR3 reads CATSEDGTGGESGEQYF. In DNA form, the CDR3 reads TGTGCCACCAGTGAGGACGGGACAGGGGGTGAGTCGGGGGAGCAGTACTTC.

The rearrangement joins TRBV25-1 to TRBJ2-7; TRBD1 agrees at 7 bases. Trimming cost V 6 bases and J 0 bases; bases outside gene matches: 5. This CDR3 has 14 amino acids. Germline V gives CDR1 MGHDK, CDR2 SYGVNS. The CDR3 DNA is TGTGCCAGCAGCCAGGGGACAGACTCCTACGAGCAGTACTTC. As protein: CASSQGTDSYEQYF.

The chain recombines TRBV7-2 with TRBJ2-5, with TRBD2 matching 14 bases. The CDR3 loop spans 15 amino acids. Germline CDR1 reads SGHTA; CDR2 reads FQGNSA. Germline trimming cut 4 bases from V and 5 bases from J; bases unmatched to any gene: 3. CDR3 nucleotides: TGTGCCAGCAGCTCCCGGACTAGCGGGGGGGAGACCCAGTACTTC. Protein sequence: CASSSRTSGGETQYF.

A few counts support this clone. The V and J genes are TRBV9 and TRBJ2-7, with 7 bases matching TRBD2. Germline lookup yields CDR1 SGDLS and CDR2 YYNGEE. The CDR3 is 14 amino acids. The V and J ends lost 4 bases and 5 bases, in that order; junction bases with no gene match: 9. CDR3 in DNA: TGTGCCAGCAGCATGAGCGGGAAATTGGACGAGCAGTACTTC. This sequence encodes CASSMSGKLDEQYF.

This chain joins TRBV9 and TRBJ1-3; 7 bases fit TRBD1. Losses at the gene ends were 4 bases for V and 2 bases for J; bases not matched to a gene: 3. The length of the CDR3 is 14 residues. The germline V gene encodes CDR1 SGDLS and CDR2 YYNGEE. CDR3 DNA: TGTGCCAGCAGCCAAGGGGGCCCTGGAAACACCATATATTTT. It codes for CASSQGGPGNTIYF.

The rearrangement uses TRBV29-1 and TRBJ2-7, with 7 bases matching TRBD1. Per the germline V gene, CDR1 is SQVTM and CDR2 is ANQGSEA. Germline trimming cut 6 bases from V and 2 bases from J; bases unmatched to any gene: 4. The CDR3 is 12 residues long. CDR3 protein: CSVIDRAYEQYF. Here the CDR3 DNA reads TGCAGCGTGATAGACAGGGCCTACGAGCAGTACTTC.

This chain connects TRBV4-2 to TRBJ1-2; 8 bases match TRBD1. The V gene's germline CDR1 is LGHNA and CDR2 YNFKEQ. This CDR3 comprises 18 residues. V dropped 0 bases and J dropped 1; count of bases not matched to a gene: 10. CDR3 DNA sequence: TGTGCCAGCAGCCAAGAGCGGACAGGGCCAGATAATAACTATGGCTACACCTTC. Its protein product is CASSQERTGPDNNYGYTF.

V usage is TRBV19 and J usage is TRBJ1-1; 11 nucleotides match TRBD1. This CDR3 is built from 15 residues. The germline CDR1 and CDR2 sequences are LNHDA and SQIVND (reference sequence). The V gene end was trimmed by 7 bases and the J gene end by 6 bases; junction bases not matched to a gene: 10. The CDR3 here is CASTRTGGMGAEAFF. CDR3 coding DNA: TGTGCCAGTACCCGGACAGGGGGCATGGGCGCTGAAGCTTTCTTT. Supplemented by reference TRBV19 and TRBJ1-1, the full variable domain reads DGGITQSPKYLFRKEGQNVTLSCEQNLNHDAMYWYRQDPGQGLRLIYYSQIVNDFQKGDIAEGYSVSREKKESFPLTVTSAQKNPTAFYLCASTRTGGMGAEAFFGQGTRLTVV.

This chain links TRBV7-2 with TRBJ1-1; 7 nucleotides match TRBD1. The V and J ends lost 5 bases and 4 bases, in that order; junction bases with no gene match: 7. In germline, CDR1 is SGHTA, CDR2 FQGNSA. The CDR3 sequence is 14 residues long. The CDR3 here is CASSLEGGVTEAFF. The CDR3 DNA reads as TGTGCCAGCAGCCTAGAAGGGGGCGTCACTGAAGCTTTCTTT.

The chain employs TRBV11-2 and TRBJ1-2; unclear D gene. Trimming left V 3 bases short and J 0 bases short, with 8 bases between. This CDR3 comprises 14 residues. Germline V gene lookup returns CDR1 SGHAT and CDR2 FQNNGV. CDR3 residues: CASSLVLPNYGYTF. DNA for the CDR3: TGTGCCAGCAGCTTGGTACTCCCTAACTATGGCTACACCTTC.

The J gene is TRBJ1-2, the V gene TRBV25-1; D possibly corresponds to TRBD1 (6 bases). Trimming shortened V by 6 bases and J by 7 bases, and 15 bases separated the two germline ends. The CDR3 runs to 13 residues. Per germline, CDR1 MGHDK and CDR2 SYGVNS. The CDR3 loop is CASRLGGASGYTF. The CDR3 DNA sequence: TGTGCCAGCAGACTGGGGGGGGCAAGTGGCTACACCTTC.

The chain couples TRBV5-1 to TRBJ2-3; D possibly corresponds to TRBD2 (5 bases). The CDR3 runs to 14 residues. Germline V gene lookup returns CDR1 SGHRS and CDR2 YFSETQ. V lost 2 bases and J 0 bases, leaving 7 bases between the germline ends. CDR3 protein: CASSLTGSTDTQYF. The CDR3 DNA follows: TGCGCCAGCAGCTTAACGGGAAGCACAGATACGCAGTATTTT.

V usage is TRBV18 and J usage is TRBJ1-2; perhaps TRBD1 as D (5 bases). This CDR3 is 12 amino acids long. CDR1 is KGHSH and CDR2 is LQKENI in the germline V gene. V lost 8 bases to trimming and J lost 7 bases, with 14 bases between them. The CDR3 DNA follows: TGTGCCAGCGGGGGGGAGGCGAGTGGCTACACCTTC. Translation gives CASGGEASGYTF.